Listed here is a single T cell receptor beta chain. The data derive from a study of blood T cell repertoires in COVID-19. The overall study: The United States, Italy and Spain were the sources of the acute and convalescent COVID-19 samples. T cells, B-cell-depleted T cells, or PBMCs provided the cDNA or gDNA that served as material.

The germline V and J ends were trimmed by 7 bases and 4 bases, with 13 bases remaining between them. The CDR3 length is 13 residues. Germline assignment: CDR1 WSHSY and CDR2 SAAADI. As originally analysed: Amplification of reference gene primers provided the estimated nucleated cell counts. Only in-frame clones appear in the TCRdb table, and some are missing; sequencing was by immunoSEQ multiplex PCR. From that table come the V and J calls and clone size; the DNA was used to work out D and trimming. Here the sample spans fewer than 45,000 clones, around four fifths being singletons. The source is a human donor in a cohort sampled during active COVID-19. The chain recombines TRBV10-2 with TRBJ1-2, with a weak D call TRBD1 (6 bases). Specimen: peripheral blood. The CDR3: CASTQNRAYGYTF. As DNA, the CDR3 is TGCGCCAGCACCCAAAACAGGGCCTATGGCTACACCTTC.